This is a list of T cell receptor beta chains from one sample in a study of T cell repertoires in ileal Crohn's disease. TCRdb's copy holds only in-frame clones and misses some; the assay was immunoSEQ multiplex PCR. Seen here are tens of thousands of clones, 70% to 90% observed once, and the top ten hold roughly 2%. The material sequenced was ileal tissue. The receptors were sampled from an adult with Crohn's disease. Each CDR3 is given with its conserved first and last residue. Each record gives: J gene, clone size, D gene, V gene, CDR3 length, CDR3 DNA, CDR3 protein. D genes are given only for firm matches. Expanded clones are given a class, and other clones once, few, many or no size at all.

>TRBJ2-5|once|NA|TRBV19|13
TGTGCCAGTAGTATGGGGCATCAAGAGACCCAGTACTTC
CASSMGHQETQYF
>TRBJ1-2|NA|NA|TRBV7-9|15
TGTGCCAGCAGCGCTCCCTCGGGGGTTGACTATGGCTACACCTTC
CASSAPSGVDYGYTF
>TRBJ2-7|NA|TRBD1|TRBV6-6|14
TGTGCCAGCAGACGACAGGGGGCGCGCTACGAGCAGTACTTC
CASRRQGARYEQYF
>TRBJ1-1|NA|TRBD1|TRBV5-4|16
TGTGCCAGCAGCCAAAACAGGGGAAACATGAACACTGAAGCTTTCTTT
CASSQNRGNMNTEAFF
>TRBJ2-5|NA|TRBD1|TRBV6-6|15
TGTGCCAGCAGAAACAGGGGGCGCGGGAGTGAGACCCAGTACTTC
CASRNRGRGSETQYF
>TRBJ1-2|NA|TRBD1|TRBV7-2|14
TGTGCCAGCAGCCGACAGGGTATCGGCGATGGCTACACCTTC
CASSRQGIGDGYTF
>TRBJ1-1|NA|NA|TRBV28|14
TGTGCCAGCAGTCCTCAGCGGGTAGGGGCTGAAGCTTTCTTT
CASSPQRVGAEAFF
>TRBJ1-2|NA|NA|TRBV29-1|12
TGCAGCGTTGGTAGCCCTAACTATGGCTACACCTTC
CSVGSPNYGYTF
>TRBJ2-3|NA|NA|TRBV6-4|15
TGTGCCAGCAGTGACAGGGGGGGGCTGGGAGATACGCAGTATTTT
CASSDRGGLGDTQYF
>TRBJ1-2|NA|NA|TRBV11-3|17
TGTGCCAGCAGCTTAGGAGGTGAAGGGGCCACAAACTATGGCTACACCTTC
CASSLGGEGATNYGYTF
>TRBJ2-3|once|TRBD1|TRBV15|18
TGTGCCACCAGCAGGACAGGGAGTTCCGGACTGTCCACAGATACGCAGTATTTT
CATSRTGSSGLSTDTQYF
>TRBJ1-5|NA|NA|TRBV10-3|15
TGTGCCATCAGTGAAGGGGCCACTAGCAATCAGCCCCAGCATTTT
CAISEGATSNQPQHF
>TRBJ2-3|NA|TRBD2|TRBV7-6|16
TGTGCCAGCAGCTTATCTGCGGGAGGCCTCACAGATACGCAGTATTTT
CASSLSAGGLTDTQYF
>TRBJ1-6|NA|NA|TRBV6-1|19
TGTGCCAGCAGTGATGCCTTCCGTCCTGGGGGGAATCCACATTCACCCCTCCACTTT
CASSDAFRPGGNPHSPLHF
>TRBJ1-4|NA|NA|TRBV5-1|13
TGCGCCAGCAGCTTGGTAGGGGGTGAAAAACTGTTTTTT
CASSLVGGEKLFF
>TRBJ1-1|NA|NA|TRBV28|13
TGTGCCAGCAGTTTACAAGAGGGATGGGGAGCTTTCTTT
CASSLQEGWGAFF
>TRBJ2-1|NA|TRBD1|TRBV29-1|16
TGCAGCGTTGAAGAGGGACAGGGGCCTTCCTACAATGAGCAGTTCTTC
CSVEEGQGPSYNEQFF
>TRBJ1-4|NA|NA|TRBV6-5|14
TGTGCCAGCAGGCCAGTGGGGGGGGGTGAAAAACTGTTTTTT
CASRPVGGGEKLFF
>TRBJ1-5|NA|TRBD1|TRBV18|15
TGTGCCAGCTCACCATCGGGACAGGGAAAGCTTCCCCAGCATTTT
CASSPSGQGKLPQHF
>TRBJ2-1|NA|TRBD2|TRBV27|14
TGTGCCAGCAGTTTCCGGGACTATGGACATGAGCAGTTCTTC
CASSFRDYGHEQFF
>TRBJ2-5|NA|NA|TRBV5-1|11
TGCGCCAGCAGCTTGGCGGAGACCCAGTACTTC
CASSLAETQYF
>TRBJ2-1|NA|NA|TRBV7-8|16
TGTGCCAGCAGCTTAGAGGCGGGACCAGGCTACAATGAGCAGTTCTTC
CASSLEAGPGYNEQFF
>TRBJ1-5|few|TRBD1|TRBV2|14
TGTGCCAGCAGTGTGACAGGGCTCAATCAGCCCCAGCATTTT
CASSVTGLNQPQHF
>TRBJ1-5|NA|NA|TRBV18|15
TGTGCCAGCTCACCGAATGGGGGGGGTGGGCAGCCCCAGCATTTT
CASSPNGGGGQPQHF
>TRBJ1-2|NA|NA|TRBV7-9|11
TGTGCCAGCAGCTCCGACTATGGCTACACCTTC
CASSSDYGYTF
>TRBJ1-4|NA|TRBD1|TRBV4-1|15
TGCGCCAGCAGACACCTGGGACAGGGTGTACAAAAACTGTTTTTT
CASRHLGQGVQKLFF
>TRBJ2-6|NA|TRBD1|TRBV9|18
TGTGCCAGCAGCGCCCAGGACAGGGTTCTCTTAGGGGCCAACGTCCTGACTTTC
CASSAQDRVLLGANVLTF
>TRBJ1-4|NA|NA|TRBV10-2|14
TGCGCCAGCAGTTCAGGCAGCTATAATGAAAAACTGTTTTTT
CASSSGSYNEKLFF
>TRBJ1-1|NA|NA|TRBV15|12
TGTGCCACCAGCAGAGATCTCACAGAAGCTTTCTTT
CATSRDLTEAFF
>TRBJ1-5|NA|TRBD1|TRBV2|16
TGTGCCAGCAGTGAAGGGACAGGGAAGGTACATCAGCCCCAGCATTTT
CASSEGTGKVHQPQHF
>TRBJ1-6|NA|NA|TRBV4-1|13
TGCGCCAGCAGCCAGGCGGTTGATTCACCCCTCCACTTT
CASSQAVDSPLHF
>TRBJ1-5|NA|TRBD1|TRBV13|15
TGTGCCAGCAGCAGCGGACAGGGGCCAAATCAGCCCCAGCATTTT
CASSSGQGPNQPQHF
>TRBJ2-2|NA|NA|TRBV9|14
TGTGCCAGCACCCGGACAGATCCGACCGGGGAGCTGTTTTTT
CASTRTDPTGELFF
>TRBJ1-2|NA|NA|TRBV5-6|13
TGTGCCAGCAGCCTCGACAGCAACTATGGCTACACCTTC
CASSLDSNYGYTF
>TRBJ1-2|NA|TRBD1|TRBV4-2|15
TGTGCCAGCAGCCAACGGACAGGGAACGACTATGGCTACACCTTC
CASSQRTGNDYGYTF
>TRBJ2-7|NA|TRBD2|TRBV5-4|16
TGTGCCAGCAGCCACGGGACTAGCGGGACTATCTACGAGCAGTACTTC
CASSHGTSGTIYEQYF
>TRBJ2-1|NA|TRBD1|TRBV19|17
TGTGCCAGTAGTATCGATAGAACAGGGGGGCACTCCAATGAGCAGTTCTTC
CASSIDRTGGHSNEQFF
>TRBJ1-2|NA|TRBD1|TRBV27|15
TGTGCCACGAGGAGAGGGACAGCGATTAACTATGGCTACACCTTC
CATRRGTAINYGYTF
>TRBJ1-6|NA|NA|TRBV10-3|12
TGTGCCATCTCAGAACGGGTAGGACCCCTCCACTTT
CAISERVGPLHF
>TRBJ1-5|NA|TRBD1|TRBV29-1|11
TGCAGCGTTCGAGAAGGGACAGGCCAGCATTTT
CSVREGTGQHF
>TRBJ1-1|NA|NA|TRBV5-4|13
TGTGCCAGCAGCTTGGATCGGTATAGTGAAGCTTTCTTT
CASSLDRYSEAFF
>TRBJ1-5|NA|NA|TRBV30|13
TGTGCCTGGAATACGGGTCAGAATCAGCCCCAGCATTTT
CAWNTGQNQPQHF
>TRBJ1-1|NA|TRBD1|TRBV5-5|17
TGTGCCAGCAGCTCCCCTACAGGGGTAAGGGTAAACACTGAAGCTTTCTTT
CASSSPTGVRVNTEAFF
>TRBJ2-1|NA|NA|TRBV2|13
TGTGCCAGCAGTGATCAGGGTTGGGATGAGCAGTTCTTC
CASSDQGWDEQFF
>TRBJ2-7|NA|TRBD1|TRBV7-2|16
TGTGCCAGCAGCTTAGTTGTTGGACAGGGGGCGTACGAGCAGTACTTC
CASSLVVGQGAYEQYF
>TRBJ2-3|NA|TRBD2|TRBV9|16
TGTGCCAGCAGCGGACAGACTAGCGGGATCACAGATACGCAGTATTTT
CASSGQTSGITDTQYF
>TRBJ1-1|NA|NA|TRBV7-3|13
TGTGCCAGCAGCTTAAGGGGGCCCAGGGAAGCTTTCTTT
CASSLRGPREAFF
>TRBJ2-3|NA|TRBD1|TRBV5-1|14
TGCGCCAGCAGTGGGACAGGGTACACAGATACGCAGTATTTT
CASSGTGYTDTQYF
>TRBJ2-5|NA|TRBD2|TRBV19|16
TGTGCCAGTAGTATTCCCGTTCCCGGGGGGCAAGAGACCCAGTACTTC
CASSIPVPGGQETQYF
>TRBJ1-3|once|NA|TRBV12-5|15
TGTGCTAGTGGTCAGGGCCCCGCCGTTGGAAACACCATATATTTT
CASGQGPAVGNTIYF
>TRBJ2-1|NA|TRBD1|TRBV7-6|14
TGTGCCAGCAGCCAACGACAGGGATACAATGAGCAGTTCTTC
CASSQRQGYNEQFF
>TRBJ2-1|NA|TRBD2|TRBV5-1|17
TGCGCCAGCAGCTTGGGTAGCGGGAGTCGAGGGTACAATGAGCAGTTCTTC
CASSLGSGSRGYNEQFF